These 8 T cell receptor beta chains originate from one sample sequenced in a study of blood T cell repertoires in COVID-19. The protocol was immunoSEQ multiplex PCR, while the TCRdb copy is restricted to in-frame clones and leaves out a portion. This table holds more than 95,000 clones, about 70% found once. The sequenced sample consisted of peripheral blood. Receptor source: an older woman with acute or convalescent COVID-19.

The chain employs TRBV6-5 and TRBJ2-7; D call uncertain. CDR1 is MNHEY and CDR2 is SVGAGI in the germline V gene. Trimming cost V 5 bases and J 5 bases, with 19 bases left between them. The CDR3 is 15 residues long. CDR3 region: CASSLSRRLSDEQYF. The CDR3 DNA follows: TGTGCCAGCAGTCTCTCCCGCCGTCTTTCGGACGAGCAGTACTTC.

The chain is built from TRBV2 and TRBJ1-2; tentative D call: TRBD1 (6 bases). V lost 6 bases and J 6 bases, leaving 14 bases between the germline ends. Germline V CDR1 and CDR2: SNHLY, FYNNEI. The CDR3 is 13 residues long. CDR3 loop: CASSVTGRDGYTF. In DNA, the CDR3 is TGTGCCAGCAGCGTCACAGGGAGGGATGGCTACACCTTC.

V gene TRBV6-2 or TRBV6-3 combines with J gene TRBJ2-2; TRBD2 matches at 12 bases. This CDR3 comprises 18 residues. With 6 bases clipped from V and 5 bases from J, the junction kept 13 bases outside the gene matches. The germline V gene has CDR1 MNHEY and CDR2 SVGEGT. DNA for the CDR3: TGTGCCAGCAGCCCTCATCTAGCGGGGGGGCGTTTTACCGGGGAGCTGTTTTTT. It translates to CASSPHLAGGRFTGELFF.

The chain carries TRBV28 and TRBJ1-1; perhaps TRBD1 as D (6 bases). This CDR3 contains 12 residues. CDR1 and CDR2 (germline): MDHEN, SYDVKM. Deletions cut 9 bases from V and 8 bases from J, with 16 bases between. CDR3 nucleotides: TGTGCCAGTACTACAGGGCTGACAGAAGCTTTCTTT. Translating it yields CASTTGLTEAFF.

The genes are TRBV7-2 and TRBJ1-5, with D possibly being TRBD1 (5 bases). This CDR3 is built from 14 residues. Germline V lookup: CDR1 SGHTA, CDR2 FQGNSA. V lost 0 bases to trimming and J lost 4 bases, with 7 bases between them. CDR3 coding DNA: TGTGCCAGCAGCTTAGCACAGGTAAATCAGCCCCAGCATTTT. Its translation is CASSLAQVNQPQHF.

This rearrangement joins TRBV7-9 to TRBJ1-3, with D unclear. Germline CDR1 SEHNR, CDR2 FQNEAQ (reference sequence). V was cut by 1 base and J by 2 bases, with 6 bases left in between. CDR3 length: 14 amino acids. CDR3 sequence: CASSLVAAGNTIYF. CDR3 nucleotides: TGTGCCAGCAGCTTAGTGGCAGCTGGAAACACCATATATTTT.

V is TRBV12-2 and J is TRBJ2-5; the D call of TRBD2 is as the table states it, not checked on the DNA. TRBV12-2 is a known pseudogene. This CDR3 is 15 amino acids long. The DNA for the CDR3 is TGTGCAAGTCGCTTAGGACCGGGAGGGCCAGAGACCCAGTACTTC. Amino acids: CASRLGPGGPETQYF.

This sequence joins TRBV5-1 and TRBJ2-2; 8 nucleotides align to TRBD1. The CDR3 runs 16 residues. The junction had 12 bases not matched to a gene; V was cut back by 4 bases and J by 7 bases. Germline CDR1 reads SGHRS; CDR2 reads YFSETQ. The CDR3 here is CASSPQTGVDGGELFF. The CDR3 DNA reads TGCGCCAGCAGCCCACAGACAGGGGTGGATGGCGGGGAGCTGTTTTTT.